This TCR beta chain appears in the sequencing data of a study of early T cells in non-severe SARS-CoV-2 infection (dated by TCRdb to 2020 to 2022). A note on the overall study: Bulk RNA from unsorted whole blood was used for TCR sequencing, so alpha and beta chains could not be paired.

The library was produced with 5' RACE. Instrument on record: NextSeq 500. In the TCR library protocol, unique molecular identifiers were attached to individual cDNA molecules to correct for PCR bias and sequencing error. Both TCR alpha and beta chains were sequenced, and tight co-correlation was observed between alpha and beta sequence abundances in each sample. The paper's data handling went like this. V gene, J gene and CDR3 annotation of TCR sequences was performed with Decombinator V4. TCRs were defined as expanded if a significant change between any two time points was detected under a Poisson model with p below 0.0001. Abundances of TCRs were expressed as counts per million after normalisation to the total number of TCRs sequenced in each sample. TRAV1-2 paired with TRAJ12, TRAJ20 or TRAJ33 defined MAIT TCRs, while TRAV10 paired with TRAJ18 defined iNKT TCRs. A search of VDJdb, accessed on 1 November 2021, was run for TCRs annotated to CMV, EBV and SARS-CoV-2, with TCRs annotated for multiple antigens excluded. TCRdb trimmed the raw reads at Q25, called clones with MiXCR and kept productive beta chains. A single entry per CDR3 protein holds the most common genes and DNA from its merged rows. TCRdb, rather than the study authors, made the V and J calls. This sample is represented by tens of thousands of distinct CDR3 sequences; less than 15% of them were singletons. Roughly 10% of the sample is in the top ten clones.

Remarks on this clonotype: Its antigen specificity is not known. Nothing much larger sits one base from this clone, and base qualities are not available.

Set within a cohort of healthcare workers in London, UK, this nested case-control study involved weekly PCR testing of nasopharyngeal swabs along with blood sampling. Healthcare workers were recruited during the week of the UK lockdown, between 23 and 31 March 2020, and followed weekly for up to roughly 16 weeks. Cut back by 0 bases and 3 bases, the V and J ends lie 4 bases apart. CDR1 and CDR2, looked up from the germline V gene, are KGHDR and SFDVKD. The CDR3 covers 13 residues, taking in both the cysteine and the phenylalanine. Just CDR3 DNA is preserved here, 39 bases in frame from base 1. Paper-wide results and their limitations: VDJdb matching was skewed toward anti-spike CD8 responses and likely underestimated virus-specific expansions, missing private and CD4 specificities.

The TCR was taken from an adult who was a healthcare worker with PCR-confirmed SARS-CoV-2 infection or an uninfected control (not recorded which). Sample: whole blood, taken at baseline. The chain couples TRBV24-1 to TRBJ1-1; the D gene remains uncertain. Read as DNA, the sequence is TGTGCCACCAGTGATTTGGAATACACTGAAGCTTTCTTT. It translates as CATSDLEYTEAFF.